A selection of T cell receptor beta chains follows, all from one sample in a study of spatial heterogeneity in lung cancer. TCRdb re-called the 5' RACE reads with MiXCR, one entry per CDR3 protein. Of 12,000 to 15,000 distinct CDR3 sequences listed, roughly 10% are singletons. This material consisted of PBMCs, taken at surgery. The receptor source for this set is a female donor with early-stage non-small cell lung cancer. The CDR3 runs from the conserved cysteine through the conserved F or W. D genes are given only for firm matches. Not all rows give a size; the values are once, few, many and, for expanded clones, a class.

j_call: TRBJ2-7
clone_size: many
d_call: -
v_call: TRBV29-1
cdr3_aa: CSVLDGYYEQYF
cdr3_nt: TGCAGCGTCCTCGACGGGTACTACGAGCAGTACTTC

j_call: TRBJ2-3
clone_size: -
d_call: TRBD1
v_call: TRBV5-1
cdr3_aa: CASSSRDRGVTDTQYF
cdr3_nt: TGCGCCAGCAGCTCGAGGGACAGGGGGGTCACAGATACGCAGTATTTT

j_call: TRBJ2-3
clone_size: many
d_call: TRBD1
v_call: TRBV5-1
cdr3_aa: CASTKDRGLTDTQYF
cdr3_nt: TGCGCCAGCACCAAGGACAGGGGACTCACAGATACGCAGTATTTT

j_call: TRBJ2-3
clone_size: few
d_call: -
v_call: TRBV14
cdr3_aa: CASSQIDRTQYF
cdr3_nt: TGTGCCAGCAGCCAGATCGACAGAACGCAGTATTTT

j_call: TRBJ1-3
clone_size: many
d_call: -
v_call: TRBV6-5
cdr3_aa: CASSFRGGDGINTIYF
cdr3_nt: TGTGCCAGCAGTTTCCGGGGGGGCGACGGGATAAACACCATATATTTT

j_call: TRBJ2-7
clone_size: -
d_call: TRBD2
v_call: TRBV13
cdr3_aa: CASLASGVREQYF
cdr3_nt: TGTGCCAGCCTAGCCAGCGGGGTTCGCGAGCAGTACTTC

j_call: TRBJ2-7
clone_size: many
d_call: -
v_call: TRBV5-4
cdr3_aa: CASSPGGARTGPEQYF
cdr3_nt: TGTGCCAGCAGCCCTGGGGGGGCCCGAACGGGTCCCGAGCAGTACTTC

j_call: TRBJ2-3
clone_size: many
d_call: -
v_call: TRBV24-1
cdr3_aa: CATSEHPSDTQYF
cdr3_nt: TGTGCCACCAGTGAGCACCCCTCAGATACGCAGTATTTT

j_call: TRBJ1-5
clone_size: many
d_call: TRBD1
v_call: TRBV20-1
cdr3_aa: CSARAGTGANQPQHF
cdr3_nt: TGCAGTGCCAGAGCCGGGACAGGGGCTAATCAGCCCCAGCATTTT

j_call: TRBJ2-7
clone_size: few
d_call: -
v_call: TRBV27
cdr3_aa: CASSLVSGRYEQYF
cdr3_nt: TGTGCCAGCAGTTTAGTGTCAGGGAGGTACGAGCAGTACTTC

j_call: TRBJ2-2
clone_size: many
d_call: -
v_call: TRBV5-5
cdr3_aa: CASSSRDSSRTGELFF
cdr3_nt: TGTGCCAGCAGCTCACGGGATTCCTCACGCACCGGGGAGCTGTTTTTT

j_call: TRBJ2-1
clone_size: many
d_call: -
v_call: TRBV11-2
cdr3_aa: CASSPQPAYNEQFF
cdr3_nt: TGTGCCAGCAGCCCCCAACCAGCCTACAATGAGCAGTTCTTC

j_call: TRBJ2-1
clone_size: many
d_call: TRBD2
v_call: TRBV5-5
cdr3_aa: CASSLSGGRNEQFF
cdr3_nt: TGTGCCAGCAGCTTGTCGGGGGGTAGGAATGAGCAGTTCTTC

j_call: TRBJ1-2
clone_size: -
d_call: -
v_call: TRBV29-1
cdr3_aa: CSVEEHTRVGYTF
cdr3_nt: TGCAGCGTTGAGGAACACACCCGGGTTGGCTACACCTTC

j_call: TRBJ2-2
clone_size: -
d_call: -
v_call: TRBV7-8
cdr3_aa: CASSLVAGNTGELFF
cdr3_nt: TGTGCCAGCAGCTTAGTGGCGGGGAACACCGGGGAGCTGTTTTTT

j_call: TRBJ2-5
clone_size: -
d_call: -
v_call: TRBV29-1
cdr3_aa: CSVEDRFQETQYF
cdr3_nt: TGCAGCGTTGAAGACAGGTTCCAAGAGACCCAGTACTTC

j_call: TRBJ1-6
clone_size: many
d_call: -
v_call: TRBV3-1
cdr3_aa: CASSLPGANSPLHF
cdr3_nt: TGTGCCAGCAGCCTCCCAGGAGCCAATTCACCCCTCCACTTT

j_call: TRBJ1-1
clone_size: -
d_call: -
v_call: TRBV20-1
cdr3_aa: CSARHPPEAFF
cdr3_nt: TGCAGTGCTAGGCATCCCCCTGAAGCTTTCTTT

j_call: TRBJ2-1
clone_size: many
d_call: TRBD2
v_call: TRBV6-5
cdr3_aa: CASSAQRGGQIEQFF
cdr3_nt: TGTGCCAGCAGTGCTCAGCGGGGGGGCCAGATTGAGCAGTTCTTC

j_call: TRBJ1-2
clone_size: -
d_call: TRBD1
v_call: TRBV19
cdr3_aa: CASSATPTGDYGYTF
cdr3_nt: TGTGCCAGTAGTGCCACTCCGACAGGGGATTATGGCTACACCTTC

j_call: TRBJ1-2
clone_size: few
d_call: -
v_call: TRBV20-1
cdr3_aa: CSAQSGPQIFGYGYTF
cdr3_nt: TGCAGTGCTCAATCGGGACCTCAAATATTTGGCTATGGCTACACCTTC

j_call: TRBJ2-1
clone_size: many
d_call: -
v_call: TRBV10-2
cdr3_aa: CASSEIDEQFF
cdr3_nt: TGCGCCAGCAGTGAGATCGATGAGCAGTTCTTC

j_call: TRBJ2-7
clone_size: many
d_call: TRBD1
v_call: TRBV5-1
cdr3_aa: CAAWRQGASYEQYF
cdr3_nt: TGCGCCGCCTGGCGGCAGGGGGCCTCCTACGAGCAGTACTTC

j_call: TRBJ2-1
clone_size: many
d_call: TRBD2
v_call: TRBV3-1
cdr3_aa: CASSQDTGLAILNEQFF
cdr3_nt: TGTGCCAGCAGCCAAGATACGGGACTAGCGATTCTCAATGAGCAGTTCTTC

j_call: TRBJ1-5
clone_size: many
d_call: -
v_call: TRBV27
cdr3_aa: CASSNRDRYFSNQPQHF
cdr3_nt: TGTGCCAGCAGTAACCGAGACAGATATTTTAGCAATCAGCCCCAGCATTTT

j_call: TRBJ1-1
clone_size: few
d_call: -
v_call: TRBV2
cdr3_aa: CASGREPTEAFF
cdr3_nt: TGTGCCAGCGGACGCGAGCCAACTGAAGCTTTCTTT

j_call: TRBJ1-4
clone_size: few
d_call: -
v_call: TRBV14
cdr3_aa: CASSPWGGQGREKLFF
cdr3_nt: TGTGCCAGCAGCCCCTGGGGGGGGCAGGGTCGTGAAAAACTGTTTTTT

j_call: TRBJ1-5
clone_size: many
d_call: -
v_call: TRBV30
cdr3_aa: CAWSVKGNNQPQHF
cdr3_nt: TGTGCCTGGAGTGTAAAGGGGAACAATCAGCCCCAGCATTTT

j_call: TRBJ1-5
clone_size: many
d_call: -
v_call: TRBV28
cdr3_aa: CASRAPWSDRVSNQPQHF
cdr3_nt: TGTGCCAGCAGAGCACCCTGGTCGGACCGAGTGAGCAATCAGCCCCAGCATTTT

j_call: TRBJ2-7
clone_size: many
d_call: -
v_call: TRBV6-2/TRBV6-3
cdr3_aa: CASSDGAAGDTYEQYF
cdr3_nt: TGTGCCAGCAGTGACGGCGCGGCAGGCGACACCTACGAGCAGTACTTC

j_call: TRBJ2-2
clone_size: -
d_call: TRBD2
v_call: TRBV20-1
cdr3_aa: CSAPDPGTSGGAGGELFF
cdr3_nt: TGCAGTGCTCCCGACCCCGGGACTAGCGGGGGGGCCGGCGGGGAGCTGTTTTTT

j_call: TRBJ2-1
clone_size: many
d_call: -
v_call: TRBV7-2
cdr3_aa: CASSFGHHSYNEQFF
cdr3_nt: TGTGCCAGCAGCTTTGGTCATCACTCCTACAATGAGCAGTTCTTC

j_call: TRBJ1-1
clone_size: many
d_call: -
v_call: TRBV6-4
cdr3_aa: CASSEFSGNTEAFF
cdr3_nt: TGTGCCAGCAGTGAATTTTCAGGGAACACTGAAGCTTTCTTT

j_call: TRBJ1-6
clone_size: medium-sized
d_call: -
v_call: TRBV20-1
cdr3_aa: CSAAISGLTNSPLHF
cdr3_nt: TGCAGTGCTGCAATATCGGGACTGACTAATTCACCCCTCCACTTT

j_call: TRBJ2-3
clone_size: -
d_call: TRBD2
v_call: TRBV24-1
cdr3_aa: CATSDFSGGPNSDTQYF
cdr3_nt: TGTGCCACCAGTGATTTTAGCGGGGGGCCTAATTCTGATACGCAGTATTTT

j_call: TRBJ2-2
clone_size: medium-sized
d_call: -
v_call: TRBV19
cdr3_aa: CASSIWAGDTGELFF
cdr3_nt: TGTGCCAGTAGTATATGGGCAGGGGATACCGGGGAGCTGTTTTTT

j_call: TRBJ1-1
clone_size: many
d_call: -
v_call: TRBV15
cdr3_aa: CATSRDFGGNTEAFF
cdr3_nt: TGTGCCACCAGCAGAGATTTCGGGGGGAACACTGAAGCTTTCTTT

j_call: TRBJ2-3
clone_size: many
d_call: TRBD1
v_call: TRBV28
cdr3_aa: CASSAPGTGTDTQYF
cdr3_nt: TGTGCCAGCAGTGCTCCCGGGACAGGGACAGATACGCAGTATTTT

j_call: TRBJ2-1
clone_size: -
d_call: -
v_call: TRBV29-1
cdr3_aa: CSRPYRDRRGRGYNEQFF
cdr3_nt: TGCAGCCGCCCTTACCGGGATCGGCGCGGGCGTGGTTACAATGAGCAGTTCTTC

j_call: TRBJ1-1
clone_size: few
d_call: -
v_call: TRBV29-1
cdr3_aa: CSVEVIQGREAFF
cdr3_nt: TGCAGCGTTGAAGTCATACAGGGACGAGAAGCTTTCTTT

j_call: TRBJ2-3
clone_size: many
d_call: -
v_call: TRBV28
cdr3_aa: CASSLSRDFSTDTQYF
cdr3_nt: TGTGCCAGCAGCCTCTCCAGGGACTTTAGCACAGATACGCAGTATTTT

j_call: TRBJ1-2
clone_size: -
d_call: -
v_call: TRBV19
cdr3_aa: CASSTGTAIYGYTF
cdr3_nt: TGTGCCAGTAGCACCGGGACGGCCATCTATGGCTACACCTTC

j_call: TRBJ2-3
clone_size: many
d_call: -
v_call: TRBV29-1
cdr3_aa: CSVQGSGTDTQYF
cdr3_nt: TGCAGCGTTCAGGGGTCAGGGACCGATACGCAGTATTTT

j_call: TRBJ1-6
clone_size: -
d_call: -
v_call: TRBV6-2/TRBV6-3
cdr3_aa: CASSLGNSPLHF
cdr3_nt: TGTGCCAGCAGCCTAGGGAATTCACCCCTCCACTTT

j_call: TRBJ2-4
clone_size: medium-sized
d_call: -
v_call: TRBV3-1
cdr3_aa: CASSQEVGEPLYIQYF
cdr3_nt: TGTGCCAGCAGCCAAGAAGTCGGAGAGCCCCTCTACATTCAGTACTTC

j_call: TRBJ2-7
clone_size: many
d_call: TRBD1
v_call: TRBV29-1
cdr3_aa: CSAGTGAYEQYF
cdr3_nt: TGCAGCGCTGGGACAGGAGCATACGAGCAGTACTTC

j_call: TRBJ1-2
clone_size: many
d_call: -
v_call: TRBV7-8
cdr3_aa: CASSFQGRAASYGYTF
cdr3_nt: TGTGCCAGCAGCTTCCAGGGCCGGGCAGCATCTTATGGCTACACCTTC

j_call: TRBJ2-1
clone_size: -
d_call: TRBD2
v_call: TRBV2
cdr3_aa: CASSSGLAGVSYNEQFF
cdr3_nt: TGTGCCAGCAGTTCTGGACTAGCGGGGGTCTCCTACAATGAGCAGTTCTTC

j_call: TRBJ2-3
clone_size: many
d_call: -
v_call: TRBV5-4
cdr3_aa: CASLDPSRSDTQYF
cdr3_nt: TGTGCCAGCTTAGACCCTAGCCGCTCAGATACGCAGTATTTT

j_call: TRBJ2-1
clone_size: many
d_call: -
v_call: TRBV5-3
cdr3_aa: CARSLKWLVDGSNEQFF
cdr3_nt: TGTGCCAGAAGCTTGAAGTGGTTGGTTGACGGGTCAAATGAGCAGTTCTTC

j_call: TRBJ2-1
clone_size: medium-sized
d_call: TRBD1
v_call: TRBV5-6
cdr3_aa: CASSPTDRSDYNEQFF
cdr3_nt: TGTGCCAGCAGCCCGACGGACAGGTCCGACTACAATGAGCAGTTCTTC

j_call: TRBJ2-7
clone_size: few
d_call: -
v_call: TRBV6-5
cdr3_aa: CASSYNRGGGYEQYF
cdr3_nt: TGTGCCAGCAGTTACAACCGGGGAGGGGGGTACGAGCAGTACTTC

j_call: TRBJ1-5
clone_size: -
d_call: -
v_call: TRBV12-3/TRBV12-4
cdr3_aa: CASSLVGGGNQPQHF
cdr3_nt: TGTGCCAGCAGTTTAGTAGGGGGGGGCAATCAGCCCCAGCATTTT

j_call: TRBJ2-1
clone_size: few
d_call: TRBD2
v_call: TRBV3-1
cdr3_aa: CASSQVAGVRNEQFF
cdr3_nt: TGTGCCAGCAGCCAAGTAGCGGGGGTCAGGAATGAGCAGTTCTTC

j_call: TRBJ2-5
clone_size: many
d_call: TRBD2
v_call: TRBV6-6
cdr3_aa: CASSQRLIAGGEETQYF
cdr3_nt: TGTGCCAGCAGTCAACGCTTAATAGCGGGAGGGGAGGAGACCCAGTACTTC